These 10 T cell receptor delta chains originate from one sample sequenced in a study of γδ T cells in repeated Plasmodium falciparum infection. TCRdb re-analyzed the multiplex PCR reads via CATT. The sample contains around 50,000 delta-chain clones, over 1.5% of which appear only once. Vgamma9/Vdelta2+ and Vdelta2-negative gammadelta T cells were flow-sorted from PBMC for bulk sequencing. Sequencing was carried out using gamma-delta T cells from blood. These receptors were collected from a pool of human donors (malaria-infected and uninfected, not separated).

This clone was seen many times. The chain joins TRDV1 to TRDJ1; a weak D match, TRDD2 (5 bases). The CDR3 spans 21 residues. Germline V gene sequence: CDR1 TSWWSYY, CDR2 QGS. The ends were cut back, 0 bases at V and 4 bases at J, with 30 bases in the middle. The CDR3 sequence is CALGELIPTWPGMIRRDKLIF. CDR3 in DNA: TGTGCTCTTGGGGAACTAATCCCTACGTGGCCGGGAATGATCCGACGCGATAAACTCATCTTT.

This clone qualifies as medium-sized. Other DNA sequences in the same sample also yield this CDR3. The rearrangement uses TRDV1 and TRDJ1; 7 nucleotides agree with TRDD2. The CDR3 is 20 residues long. In germline, CDR1 is TSWWSYY, CDR2 QGS. The V and J ends lost 0 bases and 3 bases, in that order; junction bases with no gene match: 19. The CDR3 nucleotides are TGTGCTCTTGGGGAACTTTCCTACTCCACAAGGGATCCAAAGGCCGATAAACTCATCTTT. Residues: CALGELSYSTRDPKADKLIF.

J is TRDJ1 and V is TRDV1; unclear D gene. No J gene was available from TCRdb, and it was assigned here by a germline match of the DNA. The CDR3 is made up of 17 amino acids. Germline V lookup: CDR1 TSWWSYY, CDR2 QGS. Trimming left V 2 bases short and J 8 bases short, with 24 bases between. The CDR3 DNA is TGTGCTCTTGGGGAAATCTATCTGATTTCTACTGTTAGAAAACTCATCTTT. Its protein is CALGEIYLISTVRKLIF.

This clone was counted only a few times. Translating this DNA gives a protein that differs at residue 5 from the TCRdb one, which belongs to a much larger clone; a read error is likely, and the protein shown is this translation. The rearrangement links TRDV1 to TRDJ1; a weak D match, TRDD2 (9 bases). V gave up 5 bases and J gave up 0 bases, with 52 bases separating them. This CDR3 contains 28 residues. Germline V lookup: CDR1 TSWWSYY, CDR2 QGS. The CDR3 loop is CALGCPYTLPTKYPPLILGGLHTDKLIF. In DNA form, the CDR3 reads TGTGCTCTTGGGTGCCCATACACCCTTCCTACCAAATACCCACCCTTAATACTGGGGGGCCTTCACACCGATAAACTCATCTTT.

Of note for this clone: This is likely an artifact of a read error, given a far larger clone one base away. The same CDR3 is also encoded by other DNA sequences in this sample. This chain connects TRDV3 to TRDJ1; maybe TRDD3 (6 bases). Trimming stripped 0 bases from V and 2 bases from J, with 37 bases between. Germline assignment: CDR1 TVYSNPD and CDR2 GDNSRS (reference sequence). There are 22 residues in the CDR3. The CDR3 here is CAFRMFEAFLRDWGSPTDKLIF. The CDR3 nucleotides are TGTGCCTTTAGAATGTTCGAAGCCTTCTTACGAGATTGGGGGTCCCCAACCGATAAACTCATCTTT.

This clone occurred many times. TCRdb's listed protein matches a much larger clone and diverges from this DNA's translation at residue 12, likely through a read error; the protein shown comes from the DNA. The chain couples TRDV1 to TRDJ1; the match to TRDD3 covers 7 bases. Germline lookup yields CDR1 TSWWSYY and CDR2 QGS. The CDR3 has 15 residues. CDR3 protein: CALGERGIHTDELIF. CDR3 sequence (DNA): TGTGCTCTTGGGGAACGAGGGATACACACCGATGAACTCATCTTT.

This clone occurred a few times. A far bigger clonotype differs at one base, so this is likely a read error. Other DNA sequences in this specimen translate into the identical CDR3. V usage is TRDV1 and J usage is TRDJ1; TRDD3 matches at 9 bases. The CDR3 spans 21 residues. Germline lookup yields CDR1 TSWWSYY and CDR2 QGS. Trimming took 4 bases from V and 4 from J; bases not matched to a gene: 25. The CDR3 DNA reads as TGTGCTCTTGGGGGAACTCCCTTCTTACCTAGGTTCTGGGGGATCCACGATAAACTCATCTTT. Its translation: CALGGTPFLPRFWGIHDKLIF.

This clone has more than one count but fewer than ten. The protein held in TCRdb is that of a much larger clone and does not match this DNA's translation at residue 8, likely because of a read error; the protein shown is translated from the DNA. The chain has TRDV2 and TRDJ1; TRDD3 matches 9 bases. In the absence of a J gene in TCRdb, the DNA was matched to germline to assign it here. The J segment lost 4 bases and the V segment lost 0 bases, leaving 20 bases of the junction unmatched. Germline assignment: CDR1 GEAIGNYY and CDR2 EKD. CDR3 size: 20 residues. The CDR3 is CACDTMPGIGDTRGFDKLIF. The DNA of the CDR3 is TGTGCCTGTGACACCATGCCTGGTATAGGGGATACGCGCGGATTCGATAAACTCATCTTT.

The sample holds a few counts of this clone. This DNA translates differently at residue 11 from the TCRdb protein, which is that of a much larger clone; a read error is likely, and the protein shown is the DNA's own translation. Other DNA sequences within the sample encode an identical CDR3. The V and J genes are TRDV1 and TRDJ1, with D possibly matching TRDD3 (5 bases). TCRdb supplies no J gene; here it was assigned by aligning the nucleotide sequence to germline. In germline, CDR1 is TSWWSYY, CDR2 QGS. The CDR3 length is 19 residues. V was pared by 4 bases and J by 3 bases, with 27 bases between. CDR3 amino acids: CALGGLDPGCRGGPDKLIF. DNA for the CDR3: TGTGCTCTTGGGGGACTAGACCCAGGCTGCAGGGGAGGGCCCGATAAACTCATCTTT.

In this sample, this clone turned up a few times. TCRdb records a much larger clone's protein for this DNA, with a difference at residue 5 that likely arises from a read error; the protein given is the translation of the DNA. The V gene is TRDV2, the J gene TRDJ1; 13 bases line up with TRDD3. TCRdb is silent on the J gene; assignment here came from matching the DNA to germline. Looked up from germline, CDR1 is GEAIGNYY and CDR2 is EKD. The V and J ends lost 2 bases and 3 bases, in that order; junction bases with no gene match: 8. The CDR3 sequence is 17 residues long. Here the CDR3 reads CACDIDSTGGYADKLIF. Here the CDR3 DNA reads TGTGCCTGTGACATCGATTCTACTGGGGGATACGCCGATAAACTCATCTTT.